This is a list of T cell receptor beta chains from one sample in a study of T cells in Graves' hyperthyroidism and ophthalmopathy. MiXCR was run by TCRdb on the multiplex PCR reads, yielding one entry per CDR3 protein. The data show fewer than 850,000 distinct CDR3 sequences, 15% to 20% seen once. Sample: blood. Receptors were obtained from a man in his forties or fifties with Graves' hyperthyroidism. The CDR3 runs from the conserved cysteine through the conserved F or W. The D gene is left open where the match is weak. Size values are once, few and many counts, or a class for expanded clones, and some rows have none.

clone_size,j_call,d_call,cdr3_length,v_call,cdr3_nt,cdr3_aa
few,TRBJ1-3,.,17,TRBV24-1,TGTGCCACCAGTGAACCCGACGGATCTTCACGGGGAAACACCATATATTTT,CATSEPDGSSRGNTIYF
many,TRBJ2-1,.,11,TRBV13,TGTGCCAGCAGCTTGACCCTTGAGCAGTTCTTC,CASSLTLEQFF
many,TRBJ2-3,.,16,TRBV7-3,TGTGCCAGCAGTTCCACGCTAGCTAAGGGCACAGATACGCAGTATTTT,CASSSTLAKGTDTQYF
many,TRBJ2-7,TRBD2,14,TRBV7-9,TGTGCCAGCAGCCAAGCGGGAGAGTCCTACGAGCAGTACTTC,CASSQAGESYEQYF
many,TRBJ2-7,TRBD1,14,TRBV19,TGTGCCAGTAGTAAACCGGGACAGGGAAGCGAGCAGTACTTC,CASSKPGQGSEQYF
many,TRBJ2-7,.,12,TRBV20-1,TGCAGTGCAGGCCGGGACGCCTACGAGCAGTACTTC,CSAGRDAYEQYF
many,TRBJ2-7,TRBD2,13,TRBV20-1,TGCAGTGCTGGTGGGACTAGCGGATACGAGCAGTACTTC,CSAGGTSGYEQYF
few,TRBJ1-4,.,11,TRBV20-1,TGCAGTGCTAGGCCGTCGGAAAAACTGTTTTTT,CSARPSEKLFF
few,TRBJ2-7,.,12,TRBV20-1,TGCAGTGCAGCCGGGGACTCCTACGAGCAGTACTTC,CSAAGDSYEQYF
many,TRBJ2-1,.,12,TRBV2,TGTGCCAGCAAAGCGAGGCCCAATGAGCAGTTCTTC,CASKARPNEQFF
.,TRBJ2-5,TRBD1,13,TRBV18,TGTGCCAGCTCCCAGGGGACAGAAGAGACCCAGTCCTTC,CASSQGTEETQSF
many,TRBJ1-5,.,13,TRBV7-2,TGTGCCAGCAGCTTTGGATCCGAACAGCCCCAGCATTTT,CASSFGSEQPQHF
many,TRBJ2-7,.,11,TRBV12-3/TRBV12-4,TGTGCCACCAAGGGCTCCTACGAGCAGTACTTC,CATKGSYEQYF
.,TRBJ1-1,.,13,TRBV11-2,TGTGCCAGCAGCTACGGGCCCCACACTGAAGCTTTCTTT,CASSYGPHTEAFF
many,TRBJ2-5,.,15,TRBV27,TGTGCCAGCAGTTTAGCGGGGGCGCGAGGAGAGACCCAGTACTTC,CASSLAGARGETQYF
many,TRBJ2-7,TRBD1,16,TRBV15,TGTGCCACCAGCACCGATTCCGGGACAGGGTCCCACGAGCAGTACTTC,CATSTDSGTGSHEQYF
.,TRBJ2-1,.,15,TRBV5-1,TGCGCCAGCAGCACCCGATTCGGAACAGGGAATGAGCAGTTCTTC,CASSTRFGTGNEQFF
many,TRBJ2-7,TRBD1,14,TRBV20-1,TGCAGTGCTAGAGAGGACAGGGGGGTTTACGAGCAGTACTTC,CSAREDRGVYEQYF
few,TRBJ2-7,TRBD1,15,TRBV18,TGTGCCAGCTCACCTGGACAGGCAGACTATTACGAGCAGTACTTC,CASSPGQADYYEQYF
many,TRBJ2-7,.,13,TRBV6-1,TGTGCCAGCAGTTACCCCGGGGGCTACGAGCAGTACTTC,CASSYPGGYEQYF
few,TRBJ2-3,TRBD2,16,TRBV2,TGTGCCAGCAGTTTCGGACTAGCGGGAAACACAGATACGCAGTATTTT,CASSFGLAGNTDTQYF
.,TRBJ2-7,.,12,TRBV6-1,TGTGCCAGCAGCCAGGCCATCTCCGAGCAGTACTTC,CASSQAISEQYF